Listed here is a single TCR beta chain. The antigen is undetermined. The CDR3 runs 14 residues. J was trimmed by 3 bases and V by 5 bases; bases with no gene match: 7. Germline V gene sequence: CDR1 SQVTM, CDR2 ANQGSEA. Using quantitative 5'-RACE with molecular barcodes, the authors made TCR beta libraries. TCRdb re-analysed the 5' RACE reads in MiXCR, keeping a single row per CDR3 protein. The sample lists fewer than 450,000 distinct CDR3 sequences, about a sixth occurring once. These data come from a study of CD8 T cells in ankylosing spondylitis. Whole-study findings and limits: A motif of fewer than ten highly homologous TCR beta variants was seen as apparently characteristic of ankylosing spondylitis blood. In peripheral blood, disease-linked CD8+ clones occurred at relatively low frequencies. Disease-linked clones reportedly concentrated significantly in matched ankylosing spondylitis synovial fluid. Earlier literature documents some of the motif variants in reactive arthritis synovial fluid and blood.

This clonotype originated in a male donor with ankylosing spondylitis. The rearrangement joins TRBV29-1 to TRBJ2-3; 8 bases fit TRBD2. What was sequenced was blood, either unsorted or a sorted T cell fraction (not recorded which). CDR3 nucleotide sequence: TGCAGCGTTCCCATTAGCGGGACTACAGATACGCAGTATTTT. This sequence encodes CSVPISGTTDTQYF.